This entry lists 24 T cell receptor beta chains sequenced from one sample in a study of spatial heterogeneity in lung cancer. TCRdb redid the calling of the 5' RACE reads with MiXCR, one entry per CDR3 protein. The sample lists about 12,000 distinct CDR3 sequences; roughly 6.2% were seen once. As to time point: sample taken at primary tumor resection. Sequencing covered unsorted whole RNA taken from tumor, nontumor lung or frozen PBMC. The sequences come from normal lung tissue next to the tumor, collected at surgery. The receptors originated from a male donor with early-stage non-small cell lung cancer.

This clonotype is labeled medium-sized. A library made for alpha chains picked up this beta chain off target, so its size means little. The chain has TRBV20-1 and TRBJ1-2, with TRBD1 matching over 7 bases. Losses at the gene ends were 3 bases for V and 5 bases for J; bases not matched to a gene: 9. The CDR3 runs 14 residues. CDR1 is DFQATT and CDR2 is SNEGSKA in the germline V gene (reference sequence). In nucleotides, the CDR3 is TGCAGTGCTAGTGGAGGGGGCGCTGGGTATGGCTACACCTTC. Protein sequence: CSASGGGAGYGYTF.

This clonotype was seen many times. Since it is a stray read in a library aimed at alpha chains, this beta chain has a size that is not meaningful. The chain recombines TRBV7-2 with TRBJ2-1, with 7 bases lining up with TRBD2. V shed 5 bases and J 9 bases; nucleotides not matched to a gene: 10. This CDR3 spans 14 amino acids. CDR1 is SGHTA and CDR2 is FQGNSA in the germline V gene. DNA for the CDR3: TGTGCCAGCAGCCCTAGGCGGGAGATGACTGAGCAGTTCTTC. Protein product: CASSPRREMTEQFF.

This clonotype was counted ten times or more. This beta chain came through as a stray read in a library set up for alpha chains, and its size says little. V and J are TRBV10-3 and TRBJ1-1; D not resolved. The ends were cut back, 3 bases at V and 3 bases at J, with 8 bases in the middle. CDR1 and CDR2 from the germline V gene are ENHRY and SYGVKD. The CDR3 runs to 13 residues. The CDR3 bases are TGTGCCATCAGTGACCAAAAATACACTGAAGCTTTCTTT. Amino acid sequence: CAISDQKYTEAFF.

This clonotype was observed many times. Since it is a stray read in a library aimed at alpha chains, this beta chain has a size that is not meaningful. The chain has TRBV4-2 and TRBJ2-7, with 7 bases matching TRBD2. This CDR3 has 17 amino acids. Germline V CDR1 and CDR2: LGHNA, YNFKEQ. Trimming cost V 1 base and J 4 bases; bases outside gene matches: 13. CDR3 protein: CASSQGLGGSRQYEQYF. CDR3 nucleotide sequence: TGTGCCAGCAGCCAAGGTCTTGGCGGGAGCCGTCAGTACGAGCAGTACTTC.

This clonotype was observed at least ten times. Because this beta chain is a stray read in a library intended to capture alpha chains, its abundance should not be given much weight. The chain employs TRBV6-2 or TRBV6-3 and TRBJ2-5; TRBD1 agrees at 8 bases. The junction had 1 base not matched to a gene; V was cut back by 6 bases and J by 1 base. Per germline, CDR1 MNHEY and CDR2 SVGEGT. The CDR3 loop spans 13 amino acids. CDR3 bases: TGTGCCAGCAGCGGACAGGGCCAAGAGACCCAGTACTTC. It translates to CASSGQGQETQYF.

This clonotype has at least ten counts. A library prepared for alpha chains yielded this beta chain as an off-target read; its size is of little meaning. The chain joins TRBV12-3 or TRBV12-4 to TRBJ2-1, with 10 bases fitting TRBD2. The V gene end was trimmed by 6 bases and the J gene end by 3 bases; junction bases not matched to a gene: 26. The CDR3 is made up of 22 amino acids. The CDR3 spells CASSRRWGFWLAGAGVYNEQFF. As DNA, the CDR3 is TGTGCCAGCAGCCGAAGGTGGGGGTTTTGGCTAGCGGGGGCTGGGGTCTACAATGAGCAGTTCTTC.

This clonotype was detected only once. This beta chain turned up in a library designed for alpha chains; as an off-target read, its abundance says little. The V gene is TRBV27, the J gene TRBJ2-7; TRBD1 is a possible D gene (6 bases). The CDR3 consists of 13 residues. Germline CDR1 and CDR2: MNHEY and SMNVEV (reference sequence). V shed 3 bases and J shed 2 bases, with 8 bases lying between them. The CDR3, as DNA: TGTGCCAGCAGTTTGTCAGGGGCCTACGAGCAGTACTTC. Protein: CASSLSGAYEQYF.

This clonotype was counted ten times or more. This beta chain is a stray read from a library made for alpha chains; its abundance is not meaningful. The chain recombines TRBV7-9 with TRBJ1-4; D gene unclear. The CDR3 consists of 14 residues. The V end was cut by 1 base, the J end by 8 bases, with 11 bases between. Germline-derived CDR1 and CDR2 are SEHNR and FQNEAQ (reference sequence). The CDR3 protein is CASSLGNGPEKLFF. The CDR3 nucleotides are TGTGCCAGCAGCTTAGGCAACGGTCCGGAAAAACTGTTTTTT.

As for this clonotype: This beta chain is a stray read from a library made for alpha chains; its abundance is not meaningful. The chain couples TRBV12-3 or TRBV12-4 to TRBJ1-2; 8 bases align to TRBD1. V lost 6 bases and J lost 8; bases outside the gene matches: 11. The CDR3 has 14 residues. The CDR3 here is CASRSQQGVHGYTF. The CDR3 nucleotides are TGTGCCAGCAGGTCTCAACAGGGGGTGCACGGCTACACCTTC.

The table lists this clonotype with many counts. This beta chain is off target for a library built for alpha chains, so its abundance means little. The V and J genes are TRBV20-1 and TRBJ1-1; 9 nucleotides agree with TRBD1. The J segment lost 5 bases and the V segment lost 0 bases, leaving 7 bases of the junction unmatched. There are 15 residues in the CDR3. The germline CDR1 and CDR2 sequences are DFQATT and SNEGSKA (reference sequence). DNA of the CDR3: TGCAGTGCTAGAGATAGCGGGACAGGGAGAACTGAAGCTTTCTTT. This codes for CSARDSGTGRTEAFF.

Many counts were recorded for this clonotype. Little can be read into the size of this beta chain, an off-target read in a library designed for alpha chains. This chain joins TRBV12-3 or TRBV12-4 and TRBJ1-4; a possible D gene is TRBD1 (5 bases). This CDR3 is 14 amino acids long. Trimming removed 4 bases from V and 3 bases from J, with 9 bases in between. The CDR3 nucleotides are TGTGCCAGCAGTTGGGGCAGGCCTAATGAAAAACTGTTTTTT. This gives the protein CASSWGRPNEKLFF.

Relative to its sample, this clonotype is medium-sized. Since the library was made to target alpha chains, this beta chain is a stray read and its abundance is not meaningful. The chain uses TRBV19 and TRBJ1-4, with a possible D match to TRBD1 (5 bases). Germline-derived CDR1 and CDR2 are LNHDA and SQIVND (reference sequence). The V gene lost 9 bases and the J gene lost 7 bases, with 18 bases spanning the gap. CDR3 size: 14 residues. This CDR3 reads CASLDSLASEKLFF. The DNA for the CDR3 is TGTGCCAGCCTAGACAGCCTGGCCTCTGAAAAACTGTTTTTT.

About this clonotype: Since it is a stray read in a library aimed at alpha chains, this beta chain has a size that is not meaningful. The chain has TRBV2 and TRBJ2-1; no clear D. Between the trimmed V and J ends, which lost 2 bases and 6 bases, there was a span of 5 bases. This CDR3 has 12 amino acids. CDR1 and CDR2 (germline): SNHLY, FYNNEI. CDR3 nucleotide sequence: TGTGCCAGCAGTGAATTCACCAATGAGCAGTTCTTC. Its protein product is CASSEFTNEQFF.

This clonotype showed up many times. Being off target in a library aimed at alpha chains, this beta chain has a size of little meaning. The gene calls are TRBV15 and TRBJ2-7; D uncertain. V was cut by 0 bases and J by 7 bases, with 7 bases left in between. CDR3 length: 12 amino acids. The germline V gene encodes CDR1 LNHNV and CDR2 YYDKDF (reference sequence). DNA of the CDR3: TGTGCCACCAGCAGAGATTGGGGAGAGCAGTACTTC. It is translated as CATSRDWGEQYF.

This clonotype appeared many times. This beta chain is off target for a library built for alpha chains, so its abundance means little. The chain has TRBV7-8 and TRBJ2-7, with TRBD2 matching over 9 bases. Germline lookup yields CDR1 SGHVS and CDR2 FQNEAQ. V shed 5 bases and J 2 bases; nucleotides not matched to a gene: 4. The CDR3 runs 14 residues. This CDR3 is CASSETSGPYEQYF. CDR3 coding DNA: TGTGCCAGCAGCGAGACTAGCGGACCCTACGAGCAGTACTTC.

With regard to this clonotype: This beta chain lies outside the target of a library built for alpha chains; its clone size means little. The chain combines TRBV12-3 or TRBV12-4 with TRBJ2-1; either TRBD1 or TRBD2 may fit D (5 bases each). V gave up 1 base and J gave up 9 bases, with 10 bases separating them. CDR3 length: 13 residues. CDR3 residues: CASSLGGRGEQFF. In DNA form, the CDR3 reads TGTGCCAGCAGTTTAGGGGGGAGAGGTGAGCAGTTCTTC.

This clonotype was counted only a few times. A much larger clone sits a single nucleotide away, making a read error possible. This beta chain is an unintended read in a library built for alpha chains; its size means little. CDR3 DNA: TGTGCCAGCAGCTTGACAGGGTTTCATCGGCCCCAGCATTTT. It codes for CASSLTGFHRPQHF. The chain recombines TRBV7-6 with TRBJ1-5; the match to TRBD1 covers 7 bases. CDR3 length: 14 residues. In germline, CDR1 is SGHVS, CDR2 FNYEAQ. V lost 3 bases to trimming and J lost 9 bases; unmatched junction nucleotides: 8. Looking up the rest from reference TRBV7-6 and TRBJ1-5 gives the full variable domain: GAGVSQSPRYKVTKRGQDVALRCDPISGHVSLYWYRQALGQGPEFLTYFNYEAQQDKSGLPNDRFSAERPEGSISTLTIQRTEQRDSAMYRCASSLTGFHRPQHFGDGTRLSIL.

This clonotype was recorded many times. Found in a library prepared for alpha chains, this beta chain is an off-target read, and its abundance has little meaning. The V and J genes are TRBV5-1 and TRBJ2-6; D is unclear. This CDR3 has 15 amino acids. Germline-derived CDR1 and CDR2 are SGHRS and YFSETQ. Trimming removed 3 bases from V and 0 bases from J, with 7 bases in between. This CDR3 reads CASSWGSSGANVLTF. The CDR3, as DNA: TGCGCCAGCAGCTGGGGAAGCTCTGGGGCCAACGTCCTGACTTTC.

This clonotype was counted a few times. This beta chain turned up in a library designed for alpha chains; as an off-target read, its abundance says little. The genes are TRBV12-3 or TRBV12-4 and TRBJ1-6, with a tentative D call TRBD1 (6 bases). The CDR3 is made up of 14 amino acids. Trimming stripped 5 bases from V and 8 bases from J, with 13 bases between. The CDR3 loop reads CASSPTGSDSPLHF. The CDR3 nucleotides read TGTGCCAGCAGTCCAACAGGGTCTGATTCACCCCTCCACTTT.

This clonotype came up a few times. This beta chain is off target for a library built for alpha chains, so its abundance means little. V and J are TRBV7-3 and TRBJ2-5; 12 bases align to TRBD2. The CDR3 length is 16 residues. Germline CDR1 reads SGHTA; CDR2 reads FQGTGA. V shed 5 bases, J shed 5 bases, and the junction held 9 bases outside the gene matches. The CDR3 DNA sequence: TGTGCCAGCAGCGATCCCTCCGGACTAGCGGGGGAGACCCAGTACTTC. Amino acid sequence: CASSDPSGLAGETQYF.

In this sample, this clonotype turned up many times. This beta chain is a stray sequence in a library constructed for alpha chains; its clone size is not meaningful. The V gene is TRBV5-1, the J gene TRBJ2-2; 9 bases are a match to TRBD2. The germline V gene has CDR1 SGHRS and CDR2 YFSETQ. Germline trimming cut 4 bases from V and 4 bases from J; bases unmatched to any gene: 5. The CDR3 loop spans 15 amino acids. CDR3 DNA sequence: TGCGCCAGCAGCAGATTGACTAGCGGCACCGGGGAGCTGTTTTTT. Amino acids: CASSRLTSGTGELFF.

This clonotype was detected many times. This beta chain slipped into a library made for alpha chains as a stray read, so its size is not meaningful. The rearrangement uses TRBV5-5 and TRBJ1-5, with D possibly TRBD1 on 5 matching bases. The CDR3 has 15 amino acids. Germline V CDR1 and CDR2: SGHKS, YYEKEE (reference sequence). Trimming shortened V by 4 bases and J by 0 bases, and 11 bases separated the two germline ends. The CDR3 nucleotides are TGTGCCAGCAGCGGGGACGGTGGTAGCAATCAGCCCCAGCATTTT. The encoded protein is CASSGDGGSNQPQHF.

This clonotype has just a few counts. This beta chain is a stray sequence in a library constructed for alpha chains; its clone size is not meaningful. The rearrangement uses TRBV18 and TRBJ1-1; 7 bases map to TRBD1. Germline V lookup: CDR1 KGHSH, CDR2 LQKENI. The CDR3 runs 13 residues. The junction had 2 bases not matched to a gene; V was cut back by 6 bases and J by 1 base. This CDR3 reads CASSGTENTEAFF. CDR3 coding DNA: TGTGCCAGCTCGGGGACAGAGAACACTGAAGCTTTCTTT.

Many counts were recorded for this clonotype. This beta chain is off target for a library built for alpha chains, so its abundance means little. This rearrangement joins TRBV28 to TRBJ1-1, with D unresolved. V lost 5 bases, J lost 2 bases, and 6 bases lay in between. CDR1 is MDHEN, CDR2 SYDVKM, per germline. This CDR3 is 12 amino acids long. CDR3 protein: CASSLQNTEAFF. The CDR3 nucleotides are TGTGCCAGCAGTCTGCAAAACACTGAAGCTTTCTTT.